This is a list of T cell receptor beta chains from one sample in a study of shared T cell receptors in the human thymus. Sequenced by immunoSEQ multiplex PCR; TCRdb stores in-frame clones only, minus some. The data hold hundreds of thousands of clones, with 70% to 90% observed a single time. The same data also went into a second study, on human thymus T cells.

Sample: thymocytes. These receptors originate from a boy under two years old with a congenital heart defect. CDR3s include the opening cysteine and the closing phenylalanine or tryptophan. The D gene is left open where the match is weak. A row's size may be missing; if present it is once, few, many or a size class.

abundance	v_gene	d_gene	j_gene	len	CDR3aa	CDR3nt
.	TRBV28	.	TRBJ2-3	16	CASSLWSGPSTDTQYF	TGTGCCAGCAGTTTATGGTCAGGGCCTAGCACAGATACGCAGTATTTT
.	TRBV28	.	TRBJ2-1	14	CASRQLGIVGEQFF	TGTGCCAGCAGACAGCTGGGTATCGTGGGTGAGCAGTTCTTC
.	TRBV14	.	TRBJ1-3	18	CASSQDTSKGSSGNTIYF	TGTGCCAGCAGCCAAGATACTAGTAAAGGGAGCTCTGGAAACACCATATATTTT
once	TRBV15	.	TRBJ1-5	16	CATSRVIAGLGQPQHF	TGTGCCACCAGCAGAGTGATCGCAGGGCTCGGTCAGCCCCAGCATTTT
.	TRBV7-6	.	TRBJ2-2	15	CASSERQPGAGELFF	TGTGCCAGCAGCGAGCGGCAGCCTGGGGCCGGGGAGCTGTTTTTT
.	TRBV4-2	TRBD2	TRBJ2-1	17	CASSQDMRGTSGNEQFF	TGTGCCAGCAGCCAAGATATGAGGGGGACTAGCGGCAATGAGCAGTTCTTC
.	TRBV4-3	TRBD2	TRBJ2-3	21	CASSQDQWPSGGASGTDTQYF	TGCGCCAGCAGCCAAGATCAGTGGCCTAGCGGGGGGGCCTCGGGCACAGATACGCAGTATTTT
.	TRBV15	.	TRBJ1-4	15	CATSRDGGPGEKLFF	TGTGCCACCAGCAGAGACGGGGGGCCCGGTGAAAAACTGTTTTTT
once	TRBV4-3	.	TRBJ2-3	18	CASSQAPLARDGTDTQYF	TGCGCCAGCAGCCAGGCCCCGTTAGCGCGGGACGGCACAGATACGCAGTATTTT
.	TRBV10-3	TRBD1	TRBJ1-1	15	CAISDRGQGRTEAFF	TGTGCCATCAGTGACCGCGGACAGGGGCGCACTGAAGCTTTCTTT
.	TRBV28	.	TRBJ1-4	17	CASSSLVATDLNEKLFF	TGTGCCAGCAGTTCTCTTGTTGCGACAGACCTTAATGAAAAACTGTTTTTT
.	TRBV28	.	TRBJ2-1	17	CASSLGTRDWEINEQFF	TGTGCCAGCAGCCTAGGAACCCGGGACTGGGAAATTAATGAGCAGTTCTTC
.	TRBV14	TRBD2	TRBJ2-7	14	CASSRGRGAVEQYF	TGTGCCAGCAGCCGCGGGAGGGGGGCTGTCGAGCAGTACTTC
.	TRBV28	TRBD1	TRBJ1-5	15	CASSFDRGLSQPQHF	TGTGCCAGCAGTTTCGACAGGGGGTTGAGTCAGCCCCAGCATTTT
.	TRBV15	.	TRBJ2-5	15	CATSRVSILQETQYF	TGTGCCACCAGCAGAGTTTCTATTTTGCAAGAGACCCAGTACTTC
.	TRBV27	.	TRBJ1-1	20	CASSLFGPRDCFRWNTEAFF	TGTGCCAGCAGTTTATTTGGACCCCGGGACTGCTTTAGATGGAACACTGAAGCTTTCTTT
.	TRBV5-1	TRBD1	TRBJ2-1	18	CASSPGNVDRGSYNEQFF	TGCGCCAGCAGCCCTGGGAATGTCGACAGGGGTTCCTACAATGAGCAGTTCTTC
.	TRBV13	TRBD2	TRBJ2-5	14	CASRHGTIQETQYF	TGTGCCAGCAGACATGGGACTATACAAGAGACCCAGTACTTC
.	TRBV13	.	TRBJ2-1	15	CASSSMEGDGGEQFF	TGTGCCAGCAGCTCAATGGAGGGAGATGGAGGTGAGCAGTTCTTC
.	TRBV5-6	TRBD1	TRBJ2-5	15	CASSRTGGNQETQYF	TGTGCCAGCAGCCGGACAGGGGGTAATCAAGAGACCCAGTACTTC
.	TRBV5-4	TRBD1	TRBJ2-7	16	CASSLTNPGQPHEQYF	TGTGCCAGCAGCTTAACCAACCCGGGACAGCCTCACGAGCAGTACTTC
.	TRBV13	.	TRBJ1-3	14	CASSPTLSGNTIYF	TGTGCCAGCAGCCCGACATTATCTGGAAACACCATATATTTT
.	TRBV7-2	.	TRBJ2-5	11	CASSSPTPQYF	TGTGCCAGCAGCTCACCCACTCCCCAGTACTTC
.	TRBV4-2	TRBD2	TRBJ2-7	18	CASSQGPRRTRRPPEQYF	TGTGCCAGCAGCCAAGGCCCCCGTAGGACTAGACGTCCCCCGGAGCAGTACTTC
.	TRBV30	.	TRBJ1-6	15	CAWSAQDINNSPLHF	TGTGCCTGGAGTGCCCAGGACATCAATAACTCCCCCCTCCACTTT
.	TRBV28	TRBD1	TRBJ1-2	15	CASSYPHRGPYGYTF	TGTGCCAGCAGTTATCCCCACAGGGGGCCCTATGGCTACACCTTC
.	TRBV18	TRBD1	TRBJ1-6	15	CASSLTGQGASPLHF	TGTGCCAGCTCATTGACCGGACAGGGGGCTTCACCCCTCCACTTT
.	TRBV19	.	TRBJ1-4	14	CASSIRHSNEKLFF	TGTGCCAGTAGTATCCGGCACAGTAATGAAAAACTGTTTTTT
.	TRBV18	.	TRBJ2-6	17	CASSPGLSPSGANVLTF	TGTGCCAGCTCACCGGGACTGTCTCCCTCTGGGGCCAACGTCCTGACTTTC
.	TRBV10-1	TRBD2	TRBJ2-1	13	CASSSLASSGKFF	TGCGCCAGCAGTTCACTAGCATCAAGCGGGAAGTTCTTC
.	TRBV28	.	TRBJ1-5	16	CASSLRTEAVHQPQHF	TGTGCCAGCAGCCTCAGGACAGAAGCAGTTCATCAGCCCCAGCATTTT
.	TRBV12-5	TRBD1	TRBJ2-5	17	CASGERDRGRLGKTQYF	TGTGCTAGTGGTGAAAGGGACAGGGGGCGATTAGGAAAGACCCAGTACTTC